Below, 32 T cell receptor beta chains from the same sample are listed, as sequenced in a study of blood T cell repertoires in COVID-19 (dated by TCRdb to the early 2020s). The library came from the immunoSEQ multiplex PCR assay. In TCRdb, the immuneACCESS table is reduced to in-frame sequences with V and J assigned. These tables do not hold every clone; where another copy was compared, an unresolved V gene accounts for under half, and the others remain unexplained. The sample yields over 85,000 clones; 72% were counted once. Jointly, the top ten make up 7.6% of the sample. Sequences were obtained from peripheral blood. The source of these receptors is a woman between 55 and 75 years old with acute or convalescent COVID-19.

V gene TRBV4-3 combines with J gene TRBJ1-1; TRBD1 aligns across 8 bases. Germline assignment: CDR1 LGHNA and CDR2 YSLEER. J gave up 8 bases and V 1 base, and 9 bases lay outside the gene matches. This CDR3 is built from 15 residues. The CDR3, as DNA: TGCGCCAGCAGCCAAGCTCTGGACAGGGCAATCGAAGCTTTCTTT. It encodes CASSQALDRAIEAFF.

This clone was counted between two and nine times. The V and J genes are TRBV24-1 and TRBJ1-5; 9 bases align to TRBD1. The CDR3 is 14 residues long. After removal of 9 bases from V and 4 bases from J, the junction contained 6 bases not matched to a gene. Germline values: CDR1 KGHDR, CDR2 SFDVKD. The CDR3 DNA reads TGTGCCACCCGGGGACAGGGAAGTAATCAGCCCCAGCATTTT. Translation gives CATRGQGSNQPQHF.

This clone was found a few times. This rearrangement joins TRBV5-1 to TRBJ2-2; tentative D call: TRBD2 (6 bases). Trimming pared 4 bases from V and 1 base from J, leaving 14 bases between. The CDR3 is 16 residues long. Germline V CDR1 and CDR2: SGHRS, YFSETQ. The CDR3 DNA reads TGCGCCAGCAGCCTCTCCGGGGGTGTGAACACCGGGGAGCTGTTTTTT. Translated: CASSLSGGVNTGELFF.

The chain joins TRBV3-1 (or the pseudogene TRBV3-2) to TRBJ1-6; 8 bases map to TRBD1. The CDR3 is made up of 15 amino acids. Germline V lookup: CDR1 LGHDT, CDR2 YNNKEL (reference sequence). The J segment lost 7 bases and the V segment lost 6 bases, leaving 8 bases of the junction unmatched. This CDR3 is CASRPTGAGNSPLHF. The CDR3 DNA sequence: TGTGCCAGCAGACCGACAGGGGCAGGCAATTCACCCCTCCACTTT.

This clone showed up just a few times. The chain is built from TRBV7-9 and TRBJ1-4; D might be TRBD1 (6 bases). The CDR3 is 15 residues long. V was cut by 0 bases and J by 3 bases, with 8 bases left in between. Germline assignment: CDR1 SEHNR and CDR2 FQNEAQ (reference sequence). CDR3 region: CASSLAGASNEKLFF. The DNA of the CDR3 is TGTGCCAGCAGCTTAGCGGGGGCCTCTAATGAAAAACTGTTTTTT.

This clone appeared a single time. This sequence joins TRBV4-2 and TRBJ2-7, with 7 positions matching TRBD2. Trimming cost V 4 bases and J 0 bases; bases outside gene matches: 3. This CDR3 spans 14 amino acids. The germline gives CDR1 LGHNA, CDR2 YNFKEQ. CDR3 nucleotide sequence: TGTGCCAGCAGCCGCGGGGGAACCTCCTACGAGCAGTACTTC. Translating gives CASSRGGTSYEQYF.

J is TRBJ2-3 and V is TRBV18; 9 bases fit TRBD1. The V gene's germline CDR1 is KGHSH and CDR2 LQKENI. Trimming removed 2 bases from V and 6 bases from J; junction bases left unmatched: 6. The CDR3 contains 15 residues. The CDR3 nucleotides are TGTGCCAGCTCACCAATCACAGGGGGCCTGGATACGCAGTATTTT. This sequence encodes CASSPITGGLDTQYF. Variable domain in full (rest from reference TRBV18 and TRBJ2-3): NAGVMQNPRHLVRRRGQEARLRCSPMKGHSHVYWYRQLPEEGLKFMVYLQKENIIDESGMPKERFSAEFPKEGPSILRIQQVVRGDSAAYFCASSPITGGLDTQYFGPGTRLTVL.

This clone was seen more than once but under ten times. This chain links TRBV11-2 with TRBJ2-5; no firm D call. Trimming pared 0 bases from V and 7 bases from J, leaving 12 bases between. Germline CDR1 is SGHAT and CDR2 is FQNNGV. The CDR3 has 14 residues. The CDR3 region is CASSLDLTFGTQYF. The CDR3 DNA follows: TGTGCCAGCAGCTTAGATCTGACATTTGGGACCCAGTACTTC.

The gene calls are TRBV3-1 (or the pseudogene TRBV3-2) and TRBJ2-2; the match to TRBD2 covers 7 bases. Germline loops: CDR1 LGHDT, CDR2 YNNKEL (reference sequence). The CDR3 extends over 15 amino acids. J gave up 4 bases and V 7 bases, and 9 bases lay outside the gene matches. The CDR3 DNA reads as TGTGCCAGCAATTATCAGGGCGGGGGCACCGGGGAGCTGTTTTTT. It specifies CASNYQGGGTGELFF.

A single count supports this clone. This sequence joins TRBV7-3 and TRBJ2-3, with D perhaps matching TRBD1 (5 bases). This CDR3 is built from 14 residues. V dropped 5 bases and J dropped 4 bases, with 13 bases sitting between them. From germline, CDR1 is SGHTA and CDR2 FQGTGA. The CDR3 DNA reads TGTGCCAGCAGCCCAACGACAGACGCAGATACGCAGTATTTT. This sequence encodes CASSPTTDADTQYF. The full variable domain, completed using reference TRBV7-3 and TRBJ2-3, is GAGVSQTPSNKVTEKGKYVELRCDPISGHTALYWYRQSLGQGPEFLIYFQGTGAADDSGLPNDRFFAVRPEGSVSTLKIQRTERGDSAVYLCASSPTTDADTQYFGPGTRLTVL.

This sequence joins TRBV30 and TRBJ1-1; D perhaps matches TRBD1 (5 bases). The germline V gene has CDR1 GTSNPN and CDR2 SVGIG (reference sequence). This CDR3 region has 14 residues. Trimming shortened V by 0 bases and J by 1 base, and 9 bases separated the two germline ends. This chain's CDR3 is CAWSVSGANTEAFF. The CDR3 bases are TGTGCCTGGAGTGTATCTGGGGCGAACACTGAAGCTTTCTTT.

Remarks on this clone: Germline and junction disagree at one end, which may indicate a read error. The chain recombines TRBV28 with TRBJ2-7; 8 bases line up with TRBD1. Per the germline V gene, CDR1 is MDHEN and CDR2 is SYDVKM. This CDR3 is 12 amino acids long. As DNA, the CDR3 is TGTGCCAGCAGTTCCAGTTGGACAGGGAGTGACTTC. It yields the protein CASSSSWTGSDF.

The rearrangement links TRBV15 to TRBJ1-5; D might be TRBD1 (5 bases). With 0 bases removed from V and 2 bases from J, the gap between germline ends came to 14 bases. Germline CDR1 and CDR2: LNHNV and YYDKDF (reference sequence). The CDR3 loop spans 17 amino acids. DNA for the CDR3: TGTGCCACCAGCAGAGAAGTGGGGGGAGTGGGCAATCAGCCCCAGCATTTT. Protein sequence: CATSREVGGVGNQPQHF.

The chain joins TRBV6-5 to TRBJ1-1, with 10 bases fitting TRBD1. The CDR3 runs 13 residues. Germline-derived CDR1 and CDR2 are MNHEY and SVGAGI. The V gene end was trimmed by 6 bases and the J gene end by 4 bases; junction bases not matched to a gene: 2. The CDR3 nucleotides read TGTGCCAGCAGGGGACAGGGGATCACTGAAGCTTTCTTT. Amino acids: CASRGQGITEAFF.

The rearrangement joins TRBV7-9 to TRBJ2-7; a possible D gene is TRBD2 (7 bases). Trimming removed 5 bases from V and 3 bases from J, with 14 bases in between. Germline V lookup: CDR1 SEHNR, CDR2 FQNEAQ (reference sequence). The CDR3 runs 14 residues. The DNA for the CDR3 is TGTGCCAGCAGCAATCGGGGGGCGGTCTACGAGCAGTACTTC. Its protein product is CASSNRGAVYEQYF.

This chain uses TRBV6-1 with TRBJ1-2; weak D call: TRBD1 (6 bases). Germline CDR1 and CDR2: MNHNS and SASEGT. The CDR3 consists of 15 residues. The V end lost 1 base, the J end lost 3 bases, and 12 bases lay between the germline ends. DNA for the CDR3: TGTGCCAGCAGTGAAGGGATGAGGACAGACTATGGCTACACCTTC. Translated: CASSEGMRTDYGYTF.

The gene calls are TRBV5-1 and TRBJ2-2; the match to TRBD2 covers 10 bases. V trimming: 1 base; J trimming: 4 bases; junction bases outside the gene matches: 7. Germline-derived CDR1 and CDR2 are SGHRS and YFSETQ. The CDR3 contains 17 residues. The CDR3 region has the DNA TGCGCCAGCAGCTTGAGTCCAGCGGGGGGGCCCACCGGGGAGCTGTTTTTT. Translated: CASSLSPAGGPTGELFF.

In this sample, this clone turned up a few times. The J gene is TRBJ1-3, the V gene TRBV7-6; D might be TRBD1 (5 bases). The CDR3 loop spans 16 amino acids. V was pared by 3 bases and J by 0 bases, with 12 bases between. Germline-derived CDR1 and CDR2 are SGHVS and FNYEAQ. CDR3 DNA: TGTGCCAGCAGCTTGACAGCCCAGAACTCTGGAAACACCATATATTTT. It codes for CASSLTAQNSGNTIYF.

V is TRBV12-1 and J is TRBJ1-1. TRBV12-1 is termed a pseudogene. This CDR3 contains 13 residues. Here the CDR3 DNA reads TGTGCCAGCAGCTTTGAACGGTACACTGAAGCTTTCTTT. Protein: CASSFERYTEAFF.

J is TRBJ2-3 and V is TRBV28; perhaps TRBD2 as D (6 bases). The length of the CDR3 is 13 residues. The germline gives CDR1 MDHEN, CDR2 SYDVKM. V gave up 7 bases and J gave up 1 base, with 9 bases separating them. The CDR3 sequence is CASIGGGTDTQYF. The CDR3, as DNA: TGTGCCAGCATCGGGGGAGGCACAGATACGCAGTATTTT.

The J gene is TRBJ1-4, the V gene TRBV12-3 or TRBV12-4; tentative D call: TRBD1 (6 bases). Trimming shortened V by 7 bases and J by 3 bases, and 9 bases separated the two germline ends. This CDR3 has 13 amino acids. The CDR3 DNA reads as TGTGCCAGCAACAAGGGGGCTAATGAAAAACTGTTTTTT. It codes for CASNKGANEKLFF.

The chain combines TRBV27 with TRBJ1-6; unclear D gene. The CDR3 loop spans 14 amino acids. CDR1 and CDR2 (germline): MNHEY, SMNVEV (reference sequence). V lost 1 base, J lost 10 bases, and 11 bases lay in between. The CDR3 spells CASSLFSIGSPLHF. In DNA, the CDR3 is TGTGCCAGCAGTTTATTCTCTATCGGGTCACCCCTCCACTTT.

The chain links TRBV28 to TRBJ1-2; D remains unclear. Per the germline V gene, CDR1 is MDHEN and CDR2 is SYDVKM. The CDR3 spans 13 residues. Trimming removed 9 bases at V and 1 base at J, with 12 bases between. The CDR3 region is CASYPGNNYGYTF. The DNA for the CDR3 is TGTGCCAGTTATCCGGGAAATAACTATGGCTACACCTTC.

The chain employs TRBV6-5 and TRBJ1-5; no clear D. V was cut by 4 bases and J by 7 bases, with 11 bases left in between. The CDR3 runs to 13 residues. Germline CDR1 reads MNHEY; CDR2 reads SVGAGI. The chain's CDR3 is CASSSSRIQPQHF. CDR3 coding DNA: TGTGCCAGCAGTTCTAGCCGAATCCAGCCCCAGCATTTT.

For the CDR3, the DNA is TGTGCCAGTAAGTCTTGGGACAACAACTATGGCTACACCTTC. Translating gives CASKSWDNNYGYTF. V and J are TRBV19 and TRBJ1-2; D is perhaps TRBD1 (6 bases). V was cut by 7 bases and J by 2 bases, with 14 bases left in between. This CDR3 comprises 14 residues. In germline, CDR1 is LNHDA, CDR2 SQIVND (reference sequence). Combining the CDR3 with reference TRBV19 and TRBJ1-2 gives the whole variable domain DGGITQSPKYLFRKEGQNVTLSCEQNLNHDAMYWYRQDPGQGLRLIYYSQIVNDFQKGDIAEGYSVSREKKESFPLTVTSAQKNPTAFYLCASKSWDNNYGYTFGSGTRLTVV.

This sequence joins TRBV3-1 (or the pseudogene TRBV3-2) and TRBJ2-2; 11 nucleotides agree with TRBD1. The germline CDR1 and CDR2 sequences are LGHDT and YNNKEL (reference sequence). The CDR3 is 17 amino acids. V trimming: 4 bases; J trimming: 0 bases; junction bases outside the gene matches: 4. DNA of the CDR3: TGTGCCAGCAGCCGGGACAGGGGGATATCGAACACCGGGGAGCTGTTTTTT. Translating it yields CASSRDRGISNTGELFF.

V and J are TRBV28 and TRBJ2-1, with a possible D match to TRBD2 (6 bases). Trimming cost V 5 bases and J 8 bases, with 7 bases left between them. Germline CDR1 and CDR2: MDHEN and SYDVKM. The length of the CDR3 is 11 residues. This CDR3 is CASSRGYEQFF. Written as DNA, the CDR3 is TGTGCCAGCAGTCGGGGGTATGAGCAGTTCTTC.

The CDR3 spells CASRGDRTGGGSTDTQYF. CDR3 coding DNA: TGTGCCAGCAGAGGGGACAGAACGGGCGGGGGGAGCACAGATACGCAGTATTTT. V gene TRBV27 combines with J gene TRBJ2-3; D may be TRBD2 (8 bases). Germline CDR1 MNHEY, CDR2 SMNVEV (reference sequence). The CDR3 is made up of 18 amino acids. V shed 6 bases and J shed 0 bases, with 22 bases lying between them.

J is TRBJ1-2 and V is TRBV18; the match to TRBD1 covers 9 bases. The CDR3 is 16 residues long. Germline-derived CDR1 and CDR2 are KGHSH and LQKENI. The ends lost 9 bases at V and 4 bases at J; junction bases unmatched: 15. The CDR3 protein is CASSSDRGAGVYGYTF. Written as DNA, the CDR3 is TGTGCCAGTTCCTCGGACAGGGGCGCGGGGGTCTATGGCTACACCTTC. Full variable domain (rest looked up from reference TRBV18 and TRBJ1-2): NAGVMQNPRHLVRRRGQEARLRCSPMKGHSHVYWYRQLPEEGLKFMVYLQKENIIDESGMPKERFSAEFPKEGPSILRIQQVVRGDSAAYFCASSSDRGAGVYGYTFGSGTRLTVV.

This rearrangement joins TRBV19 to TRBJ2-7; 9 bases agree with TRBD2. Germline values: CDR1 LNHDA, CDR2 SQIVND (reference sequence). The ends lost 8 bases at V and 2 bases at J; junction bases unmatched: 10. The CDR3 length is 15 residues. CDR3 DNA sequence: TGTGCCAGTCGCGGGGGGGGGACGGAAACCTACGAGCAGTACTTC. Residues: CASRGGGTETYEQYF.

This clone was observed once. This rearrangement joins TRBV19 to TRBJ1-3; a possible D gene is TRBD1 (5 bases). Germline V gives CDR1 LNHDA, CDR2 SQIVND (reference sequence). V gave up 2 bases and J gave up 0 bases, with 11 bases separating them. This CDR3 has 16 residues. In DNA form, the CDR3 reads TGTGCCAGTAGTATATGGAGGGGTGTCTCTGGAAACACCATATATTTT. Translating it yields CASSIWRGVSGNTIYF.

The chain has TRBV11-1 and TRBJ2-1, with D maybe TRBD1 (6 bases). The CDR3 sequence is 14 residues long. CDR1 and CDR2 from the germline V gene are SGHAT and FQDESV (reference sequence). V was pared by 5 bases and J by 6 bases, with 14 bases between. The CDR3 DNA sequence: TGTGCCAGCAGCCGAACTACAGGGAGCAATGAGCAGTTCTTC. It yields the protein CASSRTTGSNEQFF.